This T cell receptor (beta chain) was retrieved from a study of blood T cell repertoires in COVID-19. The CDR3 runs 17 residues. The junction had 14 bases not matched to a gene; V was cut back by 6 bases and J by 0 bases. The germline V gene encodes CDR1 SNHLY and CDR2 FYNNEI. In the authors' methods: Amplification from reference gene primers served as the basis for estimated nucleated cell counts. TCRdb keeps only in-frame clones here, not all; method: immunoSEQ multiplex PCR. V and J calls and clone size are copied from that table; D and trimming were computed from the DNA. The sample consists of approximately 120,000 clones, 65% to 90% of them appearing once.

The chain carries TRBV2 and TRBJ2-7; TRBD2 agrees at 7 bases. This sequence was found in a man at least 80 years old with active or convalescent COVID-19. The source material was peripheral blood. CDR3 nucleotides: TGTGCCAGCAGCGAATATATACTAGCGCCGAGCTCCTACGAGCAGTACTTC. This gives the protein CASSEYILAPSSYEQYF.